Each of the 27 T cell receptor beta chains below was sequenced from the same sample in a study of blood T cell repertoires in COVID-19. Assay: immunoSEQ multiplex PCR; the TCRdb copy retains only in-frame clones and omits some. The sample carries fewer than 200,000 clones, 88% recorded once. Specimen: PBMCs or T cells enriched from blood (not recorded which). The receptors were gathered from a woman between 18 and 29 years old who had recovered from COVID-19.

The chain links TRBV7-2 to TRBJ2-1; D is unresolved. The germline V and J ends were trimmed by 8 bases and 1 base, with 15 bases remaining between them. The CDR3 extends over 15 amino acids. Per the germline V gene, CDR1 is SGHTA and CDR2 is FQGNSA. Here the CDR3 reads CASANGSYSYNEQFF. CDR3 bases: TGTGCCAGCGCAAACGGTAGCTATTCCTACAATGAGCAGTTCTTC.

The chain carries TRBV9 and TRBJ2-7, with a possible D match to TRBD2 (5 bases). V was cut by 4 bases and J by 1 base, with 9 bases left in between. CDR1 and CDR2 from the germline V gene are SGDLS and YYNGEE. CDR3 length: 13 amino acids. The chain's CDR3 is CASSYRGSYEQYF. The CDR3 DNA is TGTGCCAGCAGCTATCGGGGATCCTACGAGCAGTACTTC.

The genes are TRBV5-6 and TRBJ1-6; maybe TRBD1 (5 bases). CDR3 length equals 15 residues. V dropped 2 bases and J dropped 6 bases, with 12 bases sitting between them. Germline-derived CDR1 and CDR2 are SGHDT and YYEEEE. DNA of the CDR3: TGTGCCAGCAGCTTTTCAGGGCCGGCTAATTCACCCCTCCACTTT. It specifies CASSFSGPANSPLHF.

The chain employs TRBV11-2 and TRBJ1-3; the D is unclear. V gave up 1 base and J gave up 0 bases, with 10 bases separating them. This CDR3 region has 16 residues. The germline V gene has CDR1 SGHAT and CDR2 FQNNGV. Here the CDR3 DNA reads TGTGCCAGCAGCTTAGCCGAGGGCGCCTCTGGAAACACCATATATTTT. Its translation: CASSLAEGASGNTIYF.

V and J are TRBV10-3 and TRBJ2-2, with TRBD2 matching 7 bases. Per germline, CDR1 ENHRY and CDR2 SYGVKD. After removal of 7 bases from V and 5 bases from J, the junction contained 7 bases not matched to a gene. The CDR3 contains 14 residues. CDR3 in DNA: TGTGCCATCAAGGAGAGGGGAGGGACCGGGGAGCTGTTTTTT. This sequence encodes CAIKERGGTGELFF.

The gene calls are TRBV7-8 and TRBJ1-2; D is unresolved. Germline CDR1 reads SGHVS; CDR2 reads FQNEAQ. Trimming left V 0 bases short and J 6 bases short, with 8 bases between. This CDR3 has 13 amino acids. The CDR3 DNA reads as TGTGCCAGCAGCTTAGCAGGGAGCCATGGCTACACCTTC. As protein: CASSLAGSHGYTF.

V is TRBV6-5 and J is TRBJ1-5; 10 bases are shared with TRBD1. With 0 bases clipped from V and 7 bases from J, the junction kept 3 bases outside the gene matches. Germline V gene sequence: CDR1 MNHEY, CDR2 SVGAGI. This CDR3 is built from 15 residues. CDR3 amino acids: CASSYSRTGGQPQHF. The CDR3 DNA follows: TGTGCCAGCAGTTACTCGAGGACAGGGGGACAGCCCCAGCATTTT.

The chain is built from TRBV3-1 (or the pseudogene TRBV3-2) and TRBJ2-7; 9 bases map to TRBD1. V lost 3 bases, J lost 10 bases, and 13 bases stayed unmatched. Germline V gives CDR1 LGHDT, CDR2 YNNKEL (reference sequence). This CDR3 is 15 amino acids long. Here the CDR3 reads CASSHGGDRESHQYF. The CDR3 DNA is TGTGCCAGCAGCCATGGAGGGGACAGGGAAAGCCACCAGTACTTC.

The chain employs TRBV28 and TRBJ1-3, with TRBD1 as a possible D gene (6 bases). V was shortened by 5 bases and J by 11 bases, with 19 bases between the two germline ends. Germline CDR1 and CDR2: MDHEN and SYDVKM. The CDR3 totals 14 residues. The CDR3 protein is CASSPPGQGPPIYF. In DNA, the CDR3 is TGTGCCAGCAGTCCACCGGGACAAGGGCCTCCCATATATTTT.

The chain uses TRBV28 and TRBJ1-4, with 9 bases fitting TRBD1. CDR1 is MDHEN, CDR2 SYDVKM, per germline. The CDR3 consists of 14 residues. V dropped 5 bases and J dropped 7; count of bases not matched to a gene: 5. CDR3 DNA: TGTGCCAGCAGTCGGGACAGGGAGGGTGAAAAACTGTTTTTT. Protein: CASSRDREGEKLFF. Using reference TRBV28 and TRBJ1-4 for the parts outside the CDR3, the full variable domain is DVKVTQSSRYLVKRTGEKVFLECVQDMDHENMFWYRQDPGLGLRLIYFSYDVKMKEKGDIPEGYSVSREKKERFSLILESASTNQTSMYLCASSRDREGEKLFFGSGTQLSVL.

The chain employs TRBV27 and TRBJ1-1; 7 nucleotides line up with TRBD1. Trimming at V came to 6 bases and at J to 6 bases, leaving 16 bases not matched to a gene. The CDR3 has 16 residues. Germline V gene sequence: CDR1 MNHEY, CDR2 SMNVEV (reference sequence). This chain's CDR3 is CASRPNSYRGSPEAFF. DNA of the CDR3: TGTGCCAGCAGACCGAACTCGTACAGGGGAAGTCCTGAAGCTTTCTTT.

This chain connects TRBV6-5 to TRBJ2-7; D is uncertain. The V gene's germline CDR1 is MNHEY and CDR2 SVGAGI. This CDR3 is built from 13 residues. Trimming pared 8 bases from V and 1 base from J, leaving 12 bases between. The CDR3 loop is CASWSGFSYEQYF. In DNA, the CDR3 is TGTGCCAGCTGGAGTGGGTTTTCCTACGAGCAGTACTTC.

V gene TRBV6-6 combines with J gene TRBJ1-5, with a weak D call TRBD1 (6 bases). From germline, CDR1 is MNHNY and CDR2 SVGAGI (reference sequence). The V gene lost 5 bases and the J gene lost 7 bases, with 12 bases spanning the gap. This CDR3 is built from 13 residues. CDR3 sequence reads: CASSPQGSQPQHF. The CDR3 DNA sequence: TGTGCCAGCAGTCCCCAGGGGTCCCAGCCCCAGCATTTT.

The chain recombines TRBV7-9 with TRBJ2-7, with TRBD2 matching over 12 bases. CDR1 and CDR2 (germline): SEHNR, FQNEAQ (reference sequence). The CDR3 totals 19 residues. V was clipped by 2 bases and J by 1 base; unmatched bases: 12. The CDR3 loop reads CASSLRAGGTSGSSYEQYF. DNA of the CDR3: TGTGCCAGCAGCTTACGGGCAGGTGGGACTAGCGGGTCTTCCTACGAGCAGTACTTC.

The V and J genes are TRBV11-2 and TRBJ1-4; D ambiguous. Trimming pared 4 bases from V and 0 bases from J, leaving 9 bases between. The CDR3 totals 15 residues. The germline V gene encodes CDR1 SGHAT and CDR2 FQNNGV. CDR3 in amino acids: CASSSGVTTNEKLFF. The CDR3 nucleotides are TGTGCCAGCAGCTCCGGGGTTACAACTAATGAAAAACTGTTTTTT. Variable domain in full (rest from reference TRBV11-2 and TRBJ1-4): EAGVAQSPRYKIIEKRQSVAFWCNPISGHATLYWYQQILGQGPKLLIQFQNNGVVDDSQLPKDRFSAERLKGVDSTLKIQPAKLEDSAVYLCASSSGVTTNEKLFFGSGTQLSVL.

Only one count was recorded for this clone. One junction end disagrees with the germline gene, perhaps due to a read error. The chain couples TRBV10-3 to TRBJ1-1; D is possibly TRBD1 (6 bases). Germline loops: CDR1 ENHRY, CDR2 SYGVKD. This CDR3 has 13 residues. CDR3 sequence reads: CAIRIPSGQSSIF. The CDR3 DNA sequence: TGTGCCATCAGGATTCCCTCCGGACAGAGCTCGATCTTT.

Only one count was recorded for this clone. The chain is built from TRBV5-1 and TRBJ1-1, with 7 bases lining up with TRBD1. From germline, CDR1 is SGHRS and CDR2 YFSETQ. This CDR3 has 20 residues. The J segment lost 0 bases and the V segment lost 3 bases, leaving 20 bases of the junction unmatched. The CDR3 sequence is CASSYRGELREWLVNTEAFF. In nucleotides, the CDR3 is TGCGCCAGCAGCTACAGGGGCGAGCTACGGGAGTGGTTGGTGAACACTGAAGCTTTCTTT.

This rearrangement joins TRBV24-1 to TRBJ1-2, with TRBD1 matching over 9 bases. V was pared by 7 bases and J by 7 bases, with 6 bases of the junction left unmatched. The CDR3 totals 13 residues. In germline, CDR1 is KGHDR, CDR2 SFDVKD. Here the CDR3 DNA reads TGTGCCACCAGACAGGGGGCAGGTGGTGGCTACACCTTC. Protein product: CATRQGAGGGYTF.

The chain uses TRBV4-1 and TRBJ2-7; 8 bases are a match to TRBD1. The CDR3 has 15 amino acids. The germline CDR1 and CDR2 sequences are MGHRA and YSYEKL. The J segment lost 0 bases and the V segment lost 1 base, leaving 2 bases of the junction unmatched. The CDR3 sequence: CASSQVGQDSYEQYF. CDR3 coding DNA: TGCGCCAGCAGCCAAGTGGGACAGGACTCCTACGAGCAGTACTTC.

This chain links TRBV25-1 with TRBJ2-7; D is uncertain. CDR3 length: 8 amino acids. The germline V gene has CDR1 MGHDK and CDR2 SYGVNS. V dropped 9 bases and J dropped 9 bases, with 6 bases sitting between them. This chain's CDR3 is CARPGQYF. DNA for the CDR3: TGTGCCAGGCCCGGGCAGTACTTC.

This clone was found once. The chain has TRBV28 and TRBJ1-2; D call uncertain. Trimming took 4 bases from V and 0 from J, leaving 12 bases between them. CDR3 length: 15 residues. CDR1 and CDR2 (germline): MDHEN, SYDVKM. CDR3 bases: TGTGCCAGCAGTTCACCCAGGTTAGCTAACTATGGCTACACCTTC. Its translation is CASSSPRLANYGYTF.

The rearrangement links TRBV6-2 or TRBV6-3 to TRBJ2-7, with 11 nucleotides matching TRBD2. CDR3 size: 16 residues. After removal of 5 bases from V and 2 bases from J, the junction contained 8 bases not matched to a gene. Germline CDR1 reads MNHEY; CDR2 reads SVGEGT. The CDR3 coding sequence is TGTGCCAGCAGTCGGTTTCGACTAGCGGGGACCTACGAGCAGTACTTC. Translating it yields CASSRFRLAGTYEQYF.

This clone was observed a handful of times. The gene calls are TRBV19 and TRBJ1-2, with D perhaps matching TRBD1 (5 bases). Germline V gives CDR1 LNHDA, CDR2 SQIVND (reference sequence). V lost 4 bases, J lost 4 bases, and 13 bases lay in between. There are 14 residues in the CDR3. The CDR3 sequence is CASSKGEEGYGYTF. Written as DNA, the CDR3 is TGTGCCAGTAGTAAAGGGGAGGAGGGCTATGGCTACACCTTC.

The CDR3 sequence: CASSLAPGTGAFNEQFF. The CDR3 nucleotides read TGTGCCAGCAGCTTAGCGCCAGGGACAGGGGCCTTCAATGAGCAGTTCTTC. The chain carries TRBV7-2 and TRBJ2-1; 10 nucleotides match TRBD1. CDR3 length equals 17 residues. Germline trimming cut 0 bases from V and 6 bases from J; bases unmatched to any gene: 8. Germline CDR1 SGHTA, CDR2 FQGNSA.

V gene TRBV6-5 combines with J gene TRBJ1-1; D gene unclear. V was clipped by 2 bases and J by 2 bases, with 12 bases between them. The CDR3 is made up of 15 amino acids. Looked up from germline, CDR1 is MNHEY and CDR2 is SVGAGI. CDR3 sequence: CASSYRSSGNTEAFF. CDR3 bases: TGTGCCAGCAGTTACCGCTCTTCCGGTAACACTGAAGCTTTCTTT.

J is TRBJ2-7 and V is TRBV27, with D perhaps TRBD1 (5 bases). V was trimmed by 1 base and J by 2 bases, leaving 9 bases between them. The CDR3 is 14 amino acids. CDR1 is MNHEY and CDR2 is SMNVEV in the germline V gene (reference sequence). The CDR3 is CASSLFQGTYEQYF. In DNA, the CDR3 is TGTGCCAGCAGTTTATTCCAGGGAACCTACGAGCAGTACTTC.

The chain combines TRBV19 with TRBJ1-3; a possible D gene is TRBD1 (5 bases). Germline V gene sequence: CDR1 LNHDA, CDR2 SQIVND (reference sequence). Trimming left V 9 bases short and J 1 base short, with 16 bases between. The CDR3 loop spans 15 amino acids. Here the CDR3 reads CASRTSGGSGNTIYF. The CDR3 DNA reads TGTGCCAGCCGGACGTCTGGGGGGTCTGGAAACACCATATATTTT. Using reference TRBV19 and TRBJ1-3 for the parts outside the CDR3, the full variable domain is DGGITQSPKYLFRKEGQNVTLSCEQNLNHDAMYWYRQDPGQGLRLIYYSQIVNDFQKGDIAEGYSVSREKKESFPLTVTSAQKNPTAFYLCASRTSGGSGNTIYFGEGSWLTVV.